The text below deals with one TCR beta chain. This entry belongs to a study of blood T cells in healthy people across ages. The CDR3 totals 15 residues. The junction had 11 bases not matched to a gene; V was cut back by 8 bases and J by 4 bases. Using a J-beta primer mix together with a sample-barcoded 5' primer, a second PCR was run for about 6 to 11 cycles. MiXCR was run by TCRdb on the 5' RACE reads, yielding one entry per CDR3 protein. The data show roughly 930,000 distinct CDR3 sequences, 48% seen once. Material for sequencing was blood. The clonotype was recovered from a man aged 30-40 years in good health. V usage is TRBV12-3 or TRBV12-4 and J usage is TRBJ2-1, with 7 bases identical to TRBD2. The CDR3 sequence: CASGRLANYYNEQFF. In DNA, the CDR3 is TGTGCCAGCGGAAGACTAGCCAATTATTACAATGAGCAGTTCTTC.